A single sample gave rise to the 12 T cell receptor beta chains below, sequenced in a study (dated by TCRdb to 2014 to 2015). Tregs were isolated as CD4+CD25+CD127-/low cells. Libraries were constructed by 5' RACE. The sequencer listed for this sample is Illumina MiSeq. The raw public data were reprocessed by TCRdb itself: fastp quality trimming at Q25, MiXCR clonotype calling, in-frame beta chains only. Rows are unified per CDR3 protein, each entry keeping the most common DNA and genes. Recorded for this sample are around 34,000 distinct CDR3 sequences; around 27% of them occurred a single time. The ten top clones hold less than 2.5% of the sample. Material for sequencing was tumor-infiltrating Tregs sorted from the breast tumor. These receptors were collected from a female donor with breast cancer.

The chain joins TRBV25-1 to TRBJ2-7; maybe TRBD1 (7 bases). This CDR3 comprises 15 residues. The germline V gene has CDR1 MGHDK and CDR2 SYGVNS. The ends were cut back, 4 bases at V and 2 bases at J, with 15 bases in the middle. This chain's CDR3 is CASSAAEGAPYEQYF. The CDR3 DNA follows: TGTGCCAGCAGTGCGGCGGAGGGGGCCCCCTACGAGCAGTACTTC.

The sample holds a few counts of this clonotype. A much larger clone is a single base away; this may be a read error. The chain is built from TRBV5-1 and TRBJ1-1; 8 nucleotides line up with TRBD1. This CDR3 spans 14 amino acids. Germline CDR1 reads SGHRS; CDR2 reads YFSETQ. The J segment lost 8 bases and the V segment lost 4 bases, leaving 10 bases of the junction unmatched. The CDR3: CASSPDRDRTEAFF. CDR3 DNA: TGCGCCAGCAGCCCGGACCGGGACAGGACCGAAGCTTTCTTT.

The table lists this clonotype with a few counts. This chain links TRBV6-6 with TRBJ1-5; TRBD1 might be the D (6 bases). There are 15 residues in the CDR3. Trimming removed 6 bases from V and 1 base from J, with 13 bases in between. Germline assignment: CDR1 MNHNY and CDR2 SVGAGI (reference sequence). Written as DNA, the CDR3 is TGTGCCAGCAGGACAACAGGGATGAGCAATCAGCCCCAGCATTTT. Amino acids: CASRTTGMSNQPQHF.

This clonotype was seen repeatedly, ten times or more. The V and J genes are TRBV7-9 and TRBJ1-1; maybe TRBD1 (5 bases). The CDR3 sequence is 18 residues long. CDR1 and CDR2 (germline): SEHNR, FQNEAQ (reference sequence). V lost 2 bases and J lost 2, with 21 bases in between. The CDR3 region has the DNA TGTGCCAGCAGCTTAACGCCCTGGACTGGGCAGGGCAACACTGAAGCTTTCTTT. Translated, it gives CASSLTPWTGQGNTEAFF.

This clonotype has at least ten counts. V is TRBV9 and J is TRBJ2-7; 7 bases fit TRBD1. J lost 3 bases, V lost 3 bases, and 6 bases had no gene match. CDR3 length: 14 amino acids. Germline lookup yields CDR1 SGDLS and CDR2 YYNGEE. The CDR3 reads CASSAGTDIYEQYF. Here the CDR3 DNA reads TGTGCCAGCAGCGCTGGGACAGATATCTACGAGCAGTACTTC.

The chain carries TRBV3-1 and TRBJ2-7; possibly TRBD1 for D (5 bases). The CDR3 sequence is 13 residues long. Germline V gene sequence: CDR1 LGHDT, CDR2 YNNKEL (reference sequence). Trimming left V 1 base short and J 13 bases short, with 17 bases between. CDR3 nucleotide sequence: TGTGCCAGCAGCCAAGGGGTTTTTGGGGCGCGATACTTC. Encoded protein: CASSQGVFGARYF.

As to this clonotype: With a much larger clone just one base away, this may be a read error. V gene TRBV6-1 combines with J gene TRBJ2-7; D is unresolved. Germline V CDR1 and CDR2: MNHNS, SASEGT. The CDR3 totals 15 residues. CDR3 nucleotide sequence: TGTGCCAGCAGTGAAGCCCACGCCCCATCCTACGAGCAGTGCTTC. Protein sequence: CASSEAHAPSYEQCF.

The sample holds many counts of this clonotype. The V and J genes are TRBV12-3 or TRBV12-4 and TRBJ2-6; D is perhaps TRBD1 (6 bases). This CDR3 is built from 15 residues. Trimming removed 5 bases at V and 7 bases at J, with 15 bases between. The CDR3 spells CASSLGTGPANVLTF. The CDR3 coding sequence is TGTGCCAGCAGTCTCGGCACAGGGCCAGCCAACGTCCTGACTTTC.

This chain joins TRBV3-1 and TRBJ1-3; 8 bases map to TRBD1. This CDR3 region has 13 residues. CDR1 is LGHDT, CDR2 YNNKEL, per germline (reference sequence). Unmatched junction bases numbered 4, after V lost 7 bases and J lost 5 bases. Here the CDR3 reads CASNRTGRNTIYF. The CDR3 DNA sequence: TGTGCCAGCAATCGGACAGGGAGAAACACCATATATTTT. The whole variable domain, remainder taken from reference TRBV3-1 and TRBJ1-3, is DTAVSQTPKYLVTQMGNDKSIKCEQNLGHDTMYWYKQDSKKFLKIMFSYNNKELIINETVPNRFSPKSPDKAHLNLHINSLELGDSAVYFCASNRTGRNTIYFGEGSWLTVV.

This clonotype was detected ten times or more. The chain has TRBV5-6 and TRBJ1-3; the D is unclear. Looked up from germline, CDR1 is SGHDT and CDR2 is YYEEEE. CDR3 length: 16 amino acids. Trimming removed 3 bases from V and 4 bases from J, with 17 bases in between. CDR3 DNA sequence: TGTGCCAGCAGCTCCGAGGCGGTCCTCTACGGAAACACCATATATTTT. It encodes CASSSEAVLYGNTIYF. Complete variable domain (other parts from reference TRBV5-6 and TRBJ1-3): DAGVTQSPTHLIKTRGQQVTLRCSPKSGHDTVSWYQQALGQGPQFIFQYYEEEERQRGNFPDRFSGHQFPNYSSELNVNALLLGDSALYLCASSSEAVLYGNTIYFGEGSWLTVV.

In this sample, this clonotype turned up many times. The chain is built from TRBV4-1 and TRBJ1-2; 11 nucleotides match TRBD1. The J segment lost 4 bases and the V segment lost 1 base, leaving 8 bases of the junction unmatched. Germline V gives CDR1 MGHRA, CDR2 YSYEKL. This CDR3 has 17 amino acids. CDR3 sequence reads: CASSQAPGQGGSYGYTF. Here the CDR3 DNA reads TGCGCCAGCAGCCAAGCACCGGGACAGGGGGGGAGCTATGGCTACACCTTC.

At least ten counts were recorded for this clonotype. The rearrangement links TRBV24-1 to TRBJ2-7; perhaps D is TRBD1 or TRBD2 (5 bases each). Per germline, CDR1 KGHDR and CDR2 SFDVKD. With 4 bases removed from V and 6 bases from J, the gap between germline ends came to 18 bases. This CDR3 has 15 residues. This chain's CDR3 is CATSDPKNDSGEQYF. DNA of the CDR3: TGTGCCACCAGTGACCCGAAAAACGACAGCGGCGAGCAGTACTTC.